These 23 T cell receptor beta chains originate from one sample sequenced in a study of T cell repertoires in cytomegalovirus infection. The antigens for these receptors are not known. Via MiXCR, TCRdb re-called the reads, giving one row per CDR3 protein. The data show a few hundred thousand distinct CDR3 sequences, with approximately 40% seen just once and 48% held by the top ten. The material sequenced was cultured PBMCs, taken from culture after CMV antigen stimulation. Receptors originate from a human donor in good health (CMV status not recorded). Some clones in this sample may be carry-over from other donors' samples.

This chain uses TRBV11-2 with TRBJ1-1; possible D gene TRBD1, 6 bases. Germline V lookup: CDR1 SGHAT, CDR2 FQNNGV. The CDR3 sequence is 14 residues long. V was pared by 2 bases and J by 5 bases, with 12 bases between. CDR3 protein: CASSLFGGRTEAFF. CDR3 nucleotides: TGTGCCAGCAGCTTATTCGGGGGCCGGACTGAAGCTTTCTTT.

DNA of the CDR3: TGTGCTAGTGGCTCTGGACAGGGGGCCGCTGAAGCTTTCTTT. Amino acids: CASGSGQGAAEAFF. The chain couples TRBV12-5 to TRBJ1-1, with 11 bases identical to TRBD1. The germline CDR1 and CDR2 sequences are LGHNT and FRNRAP. The CDR3 runs to 14 residues. V lost 6 bases, J lost 6 bases, and 6 bases stayed unmatched.

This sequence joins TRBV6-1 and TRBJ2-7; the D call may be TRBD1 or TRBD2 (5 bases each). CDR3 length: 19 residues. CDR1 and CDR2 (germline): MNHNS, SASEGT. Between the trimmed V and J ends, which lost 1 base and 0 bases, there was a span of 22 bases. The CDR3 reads CASSEESGNRFFISYEQYF. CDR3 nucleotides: TGTGCCAGCAGTGAAGAATCGGGGAACAGGTTTTTCATCTCCTACGAGCAGTACTTC.

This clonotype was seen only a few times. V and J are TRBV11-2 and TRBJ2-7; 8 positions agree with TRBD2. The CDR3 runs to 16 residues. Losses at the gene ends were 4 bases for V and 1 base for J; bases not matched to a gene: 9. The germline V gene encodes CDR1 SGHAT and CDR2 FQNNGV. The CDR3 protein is CASSSQETSESYEQYF. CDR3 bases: TGTGCCAGCAGCTCCCAGGAGACTAGCGAATCCTACGAGCAGTACTTC.

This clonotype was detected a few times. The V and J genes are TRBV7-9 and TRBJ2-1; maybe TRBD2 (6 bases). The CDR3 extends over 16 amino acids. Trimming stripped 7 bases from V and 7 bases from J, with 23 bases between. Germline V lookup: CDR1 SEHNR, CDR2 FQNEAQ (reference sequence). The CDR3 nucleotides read TGTGCCAGCAACCCGACTAGAAGGAGGCCGTATAATGAGCAGTTCTTC. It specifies CASNPTRRRPYNEQFF.

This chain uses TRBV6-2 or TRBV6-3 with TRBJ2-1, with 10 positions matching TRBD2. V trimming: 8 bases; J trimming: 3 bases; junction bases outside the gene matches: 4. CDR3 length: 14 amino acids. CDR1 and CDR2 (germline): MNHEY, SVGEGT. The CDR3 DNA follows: TGTGCCAGCCTTACTAGCGGGAACTACAATGAGCAGTTCTTC. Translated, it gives CASLTSGNYNEQFF.

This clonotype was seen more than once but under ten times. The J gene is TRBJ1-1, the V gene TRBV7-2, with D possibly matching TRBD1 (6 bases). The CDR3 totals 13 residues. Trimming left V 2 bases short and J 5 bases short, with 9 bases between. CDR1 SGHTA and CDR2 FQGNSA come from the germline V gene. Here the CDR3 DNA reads TGTGCCAGCAGCTTACCAGGGGTTACTGAAGCTTTCTTT. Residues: CASSLPGVTEAFF.

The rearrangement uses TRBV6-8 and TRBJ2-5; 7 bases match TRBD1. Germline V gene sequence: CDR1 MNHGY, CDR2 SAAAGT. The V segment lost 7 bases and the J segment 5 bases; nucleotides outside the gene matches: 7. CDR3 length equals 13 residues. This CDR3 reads CASNRGFAETQYF. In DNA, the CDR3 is TGTGCCAGCAACAGGGGTTTTGCGGAGACCCAGTACTTC.

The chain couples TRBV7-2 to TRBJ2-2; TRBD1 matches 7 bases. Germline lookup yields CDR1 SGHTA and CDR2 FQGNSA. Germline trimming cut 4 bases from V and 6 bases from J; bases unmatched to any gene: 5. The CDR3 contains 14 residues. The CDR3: CASSSRQGPGELFF. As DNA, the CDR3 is TGTGCCAGCAGCTCGAGACAGGGCCCCGGGGAGCTGTTTTTT. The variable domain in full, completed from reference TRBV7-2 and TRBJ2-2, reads GAGVSQSPSNKVTEKGKDVELRCDPISGHTALYWYRQSLGQGLEFLIYFQGNSAPDKSGLPSDRFSAERTGGSVSTLTIQRTQQEDSAVYLCASSSRQGPGELFFGEGSRLTVL.

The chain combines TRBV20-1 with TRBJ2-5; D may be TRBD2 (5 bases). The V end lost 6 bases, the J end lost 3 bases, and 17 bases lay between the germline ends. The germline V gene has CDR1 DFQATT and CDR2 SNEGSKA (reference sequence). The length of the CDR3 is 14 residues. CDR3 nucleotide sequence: TGCAGTGCCCCCGATGGACTGCGAGAAGAGACCCAGTACTTC. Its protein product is CSAPDGLREETQYF.

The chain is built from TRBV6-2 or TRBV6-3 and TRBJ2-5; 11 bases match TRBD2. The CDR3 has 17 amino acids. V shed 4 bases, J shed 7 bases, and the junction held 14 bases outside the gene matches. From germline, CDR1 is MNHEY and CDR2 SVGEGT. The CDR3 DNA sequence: TGTGCCAGCAGTTCCGTTAGCGGGAGGGCCTCCAAACCGACCCAGTACTTC. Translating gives CASSSVSGRASKPTQYF.

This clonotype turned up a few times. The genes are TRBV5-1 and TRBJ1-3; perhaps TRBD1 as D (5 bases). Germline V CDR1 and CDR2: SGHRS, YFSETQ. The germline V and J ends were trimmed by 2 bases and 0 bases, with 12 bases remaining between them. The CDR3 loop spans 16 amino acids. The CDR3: CASSLGTTVSGNTIYF. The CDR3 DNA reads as TGCGCCAGCAGCTTAGGAACGACAGTCTCTGGAAACACCATATATTTT.

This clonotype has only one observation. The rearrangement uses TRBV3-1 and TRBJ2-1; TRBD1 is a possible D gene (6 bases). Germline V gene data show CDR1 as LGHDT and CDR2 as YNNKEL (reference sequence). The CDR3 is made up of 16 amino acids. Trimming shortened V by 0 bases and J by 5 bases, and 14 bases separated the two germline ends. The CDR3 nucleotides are TGTGCCAGCAGCCAAGAGGCAGGGGTGGGGCACAATGAGCAGTTCTTC. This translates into CASSQEAGVGHNEQFF.

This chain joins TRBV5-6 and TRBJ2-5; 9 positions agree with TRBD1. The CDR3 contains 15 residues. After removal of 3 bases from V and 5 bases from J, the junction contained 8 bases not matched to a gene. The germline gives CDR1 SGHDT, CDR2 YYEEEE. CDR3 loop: CASSSRTGVFETQYF. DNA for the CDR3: TGTGCCAGCAGCTCCAGGACAGGGGTTTTCGAGACCCAGTACTTC.

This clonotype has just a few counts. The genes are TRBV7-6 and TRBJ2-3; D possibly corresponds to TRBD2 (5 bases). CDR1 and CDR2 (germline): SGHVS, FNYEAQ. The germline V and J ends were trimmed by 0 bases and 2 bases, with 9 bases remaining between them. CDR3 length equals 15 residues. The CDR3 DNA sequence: TGTGCCAGCAGCTTAGCGGCAGGACTCACAGATACGCAGTATTTT. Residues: CASSLAAGLTDTQYF.

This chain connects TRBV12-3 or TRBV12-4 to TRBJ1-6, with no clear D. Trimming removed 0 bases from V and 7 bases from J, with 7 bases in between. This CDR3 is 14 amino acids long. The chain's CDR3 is CASSLALGNSPLHF. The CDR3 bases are TGTGCCAGCAGTTTAGCGCTGGGGAATTCACCCCTCCACTTT.

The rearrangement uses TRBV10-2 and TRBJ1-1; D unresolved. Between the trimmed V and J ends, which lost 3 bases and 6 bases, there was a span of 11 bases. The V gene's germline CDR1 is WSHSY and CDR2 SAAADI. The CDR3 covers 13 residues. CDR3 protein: CASSDVKFAEAFF. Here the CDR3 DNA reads TGCGCCAGCAGTGATGTTAAGTTCGCTGAAGCTTTCTTT.

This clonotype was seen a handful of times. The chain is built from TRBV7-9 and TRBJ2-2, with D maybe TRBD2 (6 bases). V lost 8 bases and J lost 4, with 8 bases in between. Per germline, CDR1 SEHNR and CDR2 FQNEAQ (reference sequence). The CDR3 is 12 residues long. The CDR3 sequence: CASQGGTGELFF. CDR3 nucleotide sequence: TGTGCCAGCCAGGGAGGCACCGGGGAGCTGTTTTTT.

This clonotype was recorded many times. The CDR3 reads CASSWTGGEDEQYF. The CDR3 bases are TGTGCCAGCAGCTGGACAGGGGGCGAGGACGAGCAGTACTTC. The V call is TRBV7-8, the J call TRBJ2-7; 11 nucleotides line up with TRBD1. Germline CDR1 is SGHVS and CDR2 is FQNEAQ. The J segment lost 5 bases and the V segment lost 4 bases, leaving 4 bases of the junction unmatched. The length of the CDR3 is 14 residues. The variable domain in full, completed from reference TRBV7-8 and TRBJ2-7, reads GAGVSQSPRYKVAKRGQDVALRCDPISGHVSLFWYQQALGQGPEFLTYFQNEAQLDKSGLPSDRFFAERPEGSVSTLKIQRTQQEDSAVYLCASSWTGGEDEQYFGPGTRLTVT.

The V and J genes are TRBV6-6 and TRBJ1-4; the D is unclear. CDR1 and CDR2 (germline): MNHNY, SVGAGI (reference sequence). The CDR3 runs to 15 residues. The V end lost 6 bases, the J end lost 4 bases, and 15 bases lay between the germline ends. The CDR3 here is CASSFLPRVNEKLFF. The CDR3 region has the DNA TGTGCCAGCAGCTTTCTCCCCCGGGTTAATGAAAAACTGTTTTTT.

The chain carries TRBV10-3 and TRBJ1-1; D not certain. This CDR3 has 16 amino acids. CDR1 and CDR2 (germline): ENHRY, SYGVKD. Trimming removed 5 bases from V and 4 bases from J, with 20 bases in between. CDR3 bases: TGTGCCATCAGTCTCGGGGTAGGGAAGGGTGGCACTGAAGCTTTCTTT. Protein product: CAISLGVGKGGTEAFF.

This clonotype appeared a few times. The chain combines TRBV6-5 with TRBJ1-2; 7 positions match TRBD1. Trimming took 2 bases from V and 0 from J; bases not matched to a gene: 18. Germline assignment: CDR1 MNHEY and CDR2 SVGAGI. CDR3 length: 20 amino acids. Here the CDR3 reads CASSYEGTGALKRTNYGYTF. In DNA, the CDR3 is TGTGCCAGCAGTTACGAAGGAACAGGGGCTCTCAAAAGGACTAACTATGGCTACACCTTC.

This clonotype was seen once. The CDR3 spells CASSQDEDGEKLFF. The CDR3 bases are TGCGCCAGCAGCCAAGATGAGGACGGTGAAAAACTGTTTTTT. The chain carries TRBV4-3 and TRBJ1-4; D gene uncertain. Germline values: CDR1 LGHNA, CDR2 YSLEER. CDR3 length equals 14 residues. Trimming cost V 0 bases and J 7 bases, with 9 bases left between them.